The clone carrying this T cell receptor beta chain was detected ten times or more. The sample originates from a study of molecular identifiers for immune sequencing clone quantification. Study-level background: Four of five RNA aliquots from roughly 21,000 or 96,000 naive CD8 T cells were sequenced.

Bulk TCR libraries were made with methods that had been previously described and with listed TCR primers. TCRdb processed the PCR reads anew with MiXCR; each CDR3 protein has one entry. Of approximately 670,000 distinct CDR3 sequences detected, just under 20% appear once; the ten largest clones hold about 0.9%. V was clipped by 6 bases and J by 5 bases, with 13 bases between them. Per the germline V gene, CDR1 is MNHEY and CDR2 is SVGAGI. CDR3 length: 13 amino acids. The sequence came from a human donor in good health. Some libraries in this study had Jurkat cell RNA spiked in. The rearrangement links TRBV6-5 to TRBJ1-1; D remains unclear. The sequenced sample consisted of naive CD8+ T cells from blood, with Jurkat cell RNA spiked in. This sample's subset: FACS-sorted CD8+CD4-CCR7+CD45RA+ naive T cells. The CDR3: CASSPGTATEAFF. The DNA of the CDR3 is TGTGCCAGCAGCCCCGGCACGGCAACTGAAGCTTTCTTT.